The 20 T cell receptor beta chains below all came from one sample that was sequenced in a study of blood T cell repertoires in COVID-19 (dated by TCRdb to 2018 to 2021). The library was made by the immunoSEQ multiplex PCR assay. TCRdb retrieved this table from immuneACCESS and kept in-frame rearrangements only. Not all clones are present; in checked studies, unresolved V genes account for under half, and no reason is known for the remainder. This sample is represented by a few hundred thousand clones; roughly nine tenths of them were singletons. Approximately 2.2% of the sample lies in the top ten. The sequencing sample was made of peripheral blood. The source of these receptors is a man aged 50-59 years with acute or convalescent COVID-19.

V and J are TRBV5-1 and TRBJ2-3; D gene ambiguous. The V end lost 4 bases, the J end lost 6 bases, and 9 bases lay between the germline ends. The germline V gene has CDR1 SGHRS and CDR2 YFSETQ. CDR3 length: 12 residues. The DNA for the CDR3 is TGCGCCAGCAGCCCTCCCGGGGATACGCAGTATTTT. Translation: CASSPPGDTQYF.

This chain links TRBV4-2 with TRBJ1-2; D possibly corresponds to TRBD1 (6 bases). The CDR3 runs to 16 residues. CDR1 LGHNA and CDR2 YNFKEQ come from the germline V gene. Trimming took off 1 base at V and 1 base at J, with 13 bases between the two ends. As DNA, the CDR3 is TGTGCCAGCAGCCAAGGTGGGGGGGCCTATAACTATGGCTACACCTTC. This encodes CASSQGGGAYNYGYTF.

The V and J genes are TRBV19 and TRBJ1-1; D is unclear. Germline values: CDR1 LNHDA, CDR2 SQIVND (reference sequence). CDR3 length: 13 residues. With 10 bases removed from V and 8 bases from J, the gap between germline ends came to 20 bases. The CDR3 DNA reads TGTGCCACCCAAGCCTTGAAAGCGGGGGAAGCTTTCTTT. Translated: CATQALKAGEAFF.

This clone was recorded once. This chain connects TRBV5-1 to TRBJ2-2; unclear D gene. V was cut by 4 bases and J by 4 bases, with 11 bases left in between. The germline V gene has CDR1 SGHRS and CDR2 YFSETQ. The CDR3 contains 14 residues. CDR3 sequence reads: CASSPGSTTGELFF. The CDR3 DNA follows: TGCGCCAGCAGCCCCGGGTCCACCACCGGGGAGCTGTTTTTT.

The rearrangement uses TRBV6-6 and TRBJ1-5; D ambiguous. Trimming cost V 2 bases and J 1 base, with 9 bases left between them. The germline CDR1 and CDR2 sequences are MNHNY and SVGAGI (reference sequence). The CDR3 has 15 residues. DNA of the CDR3: TGTGCCAGCAGTTACGGTGGCGGCAGCAATCAGCCCCAGCATTTT. Its protein is CASSYGGGSNQPQHF.

The chain employs TRBV6-5 and TRBJ2-7; tentatively, D is TRBD1 (5 bases). Germline loops: CDR1 MNHEY, CDR2 SVGAGI. This CDR3 has 14 amino acids. V shed 7 bases and J shed 6 bases, with 19 bases lying between them. CDR3 coding DNA: TGTGCCAGCAACCGACAGCAAACCCCCCGCGAGCAGTACTTC. Amino acids: CASNRQQTPREQYF.

This rearrangement joins TRBV6-5 to TRBJ1-1; D is ambiguous. The CDR3 is 13 amino acids. Per the germline V gene, CDR1 is MNHEY and CDR2 is SVGAGI. V dropped 6 bases and J dropped 7 bases, with 15 bases sitting between them. CDR3 nucleotides: TGTGCCAGCAGGGCGGCGGGGATCGGTGAAGCTTTCTTT. As protein: CASRAAGIGEAFF.

The count of this clone is one. This rearrangement joins TRBV24-1 to TRBJ2-1; D is possibly TRBD1 (6 bases). Trimming removed 3 bases at V and 2 bases at J, with 10 bases between. This CDR3 is 15 amino acids long. The germline V gene has CDR1 KGHDR and CDR2 SFDVKD. The CDR3, as DNA: TGTGCCACCAGTGATGCCCGGGACACCTACAATGAGCAGTTCTTC. Encoded protein: CATSDARDTYNEQFF.

The chain links TRBV7-3 to TRBJ1-1; D ambiguous. The CDR3 is made up of 16 amino acids. The germline CDR1 and CDR2 sequences are SGHTA and FQGTGA. The V end lost 1 base, the J end lost 0 bases, and 12 bases lay between the germline ends. CDR3 loop: CASSLNPRIMNTEAFF. DNA of the CDR3: TGTGCCAGCAGCTTAAACCCTAGGATAATGAACACTGAAGCTTTCTTT.

The V gene is TRBV11-3, the J gene TRBJ2-1; D unclear. In germline, CDR1 is SGHNT, CDR2 YENEEA. This CDR3 is 15 amino acids long. V dropped 0 bases and J dropped 3 bases, with 9 bases sitting between them. The CDR3 nucleotides read TGTGCCAGCAGCTTAGAGAGTAGCATCTACAATGAGCAGTTCTTC. Its translation is CASSLESSIYNEQFF.

This clone was recorded only once. The CDR3 loop reads CAISLSDYGYTF. CDR3 nucleotides: TGTGCCATCAGTCTTTCAGACTATGGCTACACCTTC. The chain has TRBV10-3 and TRBJ1-2; D is ambiguous. The V end was cut by 5 bases, the J end by 3 bases, with 7 bases between. Germline assignment: CDR1 ENHRY and CDR2 SYGVKD. The CDR3 length is 12 residues.

The J gene is TRBJ2-3, the V gene TRBV27; 8 bases are shared with TRBD2. Germline values: CDR1 MNHEY, CDR2 SMNVEV (reference sequence). V dropped 5 bases and J dropped 3; count of bases not matched to a gene: 4. This CDR3 has 14 amino acids. The CDR3 DNA reads as TGTGCCAGCAGTAGGGCGGGGGGTACAGATACGCAGTATTTT. Translated, it gives CASSRAGGTDTQYF.

The gene calls are TRBV20-1 and TRBJ2-7, with D maybe TRBD1 (6 bases). The CDR3 runs to 13 residues. The V gene lost 3 bases and the J gene lost 5 bases, with 14 bases spanning the gap. The V gene's germline CDR1 is DFQATT and CDR2 SNEGSKA (reference sequence). The CDR3 DNA is TGCAGTGCTAGTATTCAACAGGGCCACGAGCAGTACTTC. Translated, it gives CSASIQQGHEQYF.

This chain joins TRBV27 and TRBJ1-1; 7 nucleotides line up with TRBD1. From germline, CDR1 is MNHEY and CDR2 SMNVEV (reference sequence). The CDR3 is 11 residues long. The CDR3 reads CATGFGTEAFF. The DNA of the CDR3 is TGTGCGACAGGGTTTGGGACTGAAGCTTTCTTT.

This CDR3 reads CASRTGEFYGYTF. DNA of the CDR3: TGTGCCAGTCGGACAGGGGAGTTCTATGGCTACACCTTC. V usage is TRBV2 and J usage is TRBJ1-2; 9 nucleotides align to TRBD1. CDR3 length: 13 residues. The V and J ends lost 9 bases and 4 bases, in that order; junction bases with no gene match: 6. Germline V CDR1 and CDR2: SNHLY, FYNNEI.

The chain links TRBV29-1 to TRBJ2-7, with a weak D call TRBD2 (5 bases). V lost 3 bases to trimming and J lost 0 bases, with 15 bases between them. Germline CDR1 SQVTM, CDR2 ANQGSEA. CDR3 length: 15 residues. DNA for the CDR3: TGCAGCGTTGAGAAGGACTTCCCGAGCTCCTACGAGCAGTACTTC. Translation gives CSVEKDFPSSYEQYF.

The chain employs TRBV2 and TRBJ1-4, with 8 bases aligning to TRBD1. The V gene's germline CDR1 is SNHLY and CDR2 FYNNEI. Trimming removed 7 bases from V and 4 bases from J; junction bases left unmatched: 5. The CDR3 loop spans 14 amino acids. The CDR3 region has the DNA TGTGCCAGCATCGGGGACAGGTTTAATGAAAAACTGTTTTTT. Its protein is CASIGDRFNEKLFF.

This chain joins TRBV5-4 and TRBJ2-1; 11 positions match TRBD2. Germline trimming cut 2 bases from V and 8 bases from J; bases unmatched to any gene: 9. Germline V gene lookup returns CDR1 SGHNT and CDR2 YYREEE (reference sequence). CDR3 size: 16 residues. DNA for the CDR3: TGTGCCAGCAGCTTTAAACTAGCGGGGGCCGGGGATGAGCAGTTCTTC. This encodes CASSFKLAGAGDEQFF.

This chain uses TRBV5-1 with TRBJ2-5; TRBD1 matches 7 bases. The CDR3 contains 14 residues. Germline V gene data show CDR1 as SGHRS and CDR2 as YFSETQ. After removal of 4 bases from V and 3 bases from J, the junction contained 6 bases not matched to a gene. The CDR3 spells CASSPLTGEETQYF. In nucleotides, the CDR3 is TGCGCCAGCAGCCCCCTTACAGGGGAAGAGACCCAGTACTTC.

J is TRBJ1-2 and V is TRBV27; no clear D. The CDR3 runs to 14 residues. Trimming left V 5 bases short and J 7 bases short, with 17 bases between. Germline CDR1 reads MNHEY; CDR2 reads SMNVEV (reference sequence). Here the CDR3 reads CASSGSSPRGGYTF. The CDR3 DNA follows: TGTGCCAGCAGTGGGTCCAGCCCCCGGGGTGGCTACACCTTC.